One sample yielded the 12 T cell receptor beta chains listed below, sequenced in a study of vaccination and CD4 T cells after COVID-19. The sample's time point: late sampling 161 to 241 days after vaccination in three convalescent patients. Treatment of the sample: approximately nine-day PBMC culture with coronavirus spike peptide pools or control peptides (ViraFEST assay). Sequenced with the Oncomine TCR Beta short-read assay was DNA taken from cultured CD4+ T cells. MiXCR was run by TCRdb on the PCR reads, yielding one entry per CDR3 protein. The profile covers about 25,000 distinct CDR3 sequences, with about 31% appearing a single time and 2.5% to 3.5% taken by the ten largest. Their cognate antigens are unknown. This specimen was CD4+ T cells from blood, cultured in vitro, taken about 7 months after SARS-CoV-2 vaccination. Receptors originate from a human donor who had recovered from COVID-19.

The V call is TRBV4-3, the J call TRBJ2-3; weak D call: TRBD2 (6 bases). The ends were cut back, 1 base at V and 6 bases at J, with 11 bases in the middle. This CDR3 is built from 14 residues. CDR1 LGHNA and CDR2 YSLEER come from the germline V gene. CDR3 nucleotides: TGCGCCAGCAGCCAAGGGCTAGGGAGGGATACGCAGTATTTT. It yields the protein CASSQGLGRDTQYF.

This chain joins TRBV6-1 and TRBJ2-3; D not certain. Trimming removed 6 bases from V and 0 bases from J, with 7 bases in between. Germline CDR1 and CDR2: MNHNS and SASEGT. This CDR3 spans 13 amino acids. The CDR3 sequence is CASRKDSTDTQYF. For the CDR3, the DNA is TGTGCCAGCAGGAAGGACAGCACAGATACGCAGTATTTT.

This clonotype has more than one count but fewer than ten. This rearrangement joins TRBV7-9 to TRBJ1-6; D ambiguous. The germline V gene encodes CDR1 SEHNR and CDR2 FQNEAQ (reference sequence). Trimming removed 4 bases at V and 9 bases at J, with 16 bases between. This CDR3 comprises 15 residues. The CDR3 DNA reads TGTGCCAGCAGCTCCCCCCCGGGGAGAGGTTCACCCCTCCACTTT. Translating gives CASSSPPGRGSPLHF.

In this sample, this clonotype turned up once. J is TRBJ1-1 and V is TRBV6-2 or TRBV6-3, with D possibly TRBD1 on 6 matching bases. The CDR3 consists of 16 residues. The V end was cut by 3 bases, the J end by 2 bases, with 16 bases between. The V gene's germline CDR1 is MNHEY and CDR2 SVGEGT. The CDR3 bases are TGTGCCAGCAGTTATGATAGTAAGGGGGTAAACACTGAAGCTTTCTTT. This codes for CASSYDSKGVNTEAFF.

A word on this clonotype: A much more abundant neighbour one base away suggests this may be a read error. The chain uses TRBV20-1 and TRBJ1-1; 9 nucleotides match TRBD1. There are 13 residues in the CDR3. V shed 7 bases, J shed 5 bases, and the junction held 8 bases outside the gene matches. Germline-derived CDR1 and CDR2 are DFQATT and SNEGSKA (reference sequence). This CDR3 reads CSEAGTGTTEAFF. The CDR3 region has the DNA TGCAGTGAAGCCGGGACAGGGACTACTGAAGCTTTCTTT.

The chain uses TRBV20-1 and TRBJ2-3, with a weak D call TRBD2 (6 bases). Germline lookup yields CDR1 DFQATT and CDR2 SNEGSKA (reference sequence). CDR3 length: 15 amino acids. Trimming left V 1 base short and J 5 bases short, with 16 bases between. The CDR3 spells CSARASGTGKDTQYF. CDR3 coding DNA: TGCAGTGCTAGAGCTTCCGGGACTGGTAAAGATACGCAGTATTTT.

This clonotype was found a few times. The J gene is TRBJ2-7, the V gene TRBV20-1; 8 bases align to TRBD2. Germline lookup yields CDR1 DFQATT and CDR2 SNEGSKA (reference sequence). The junction had 16 bases not matched to a gene; V was cut back by 0 bases and J by 3 bases. CDR3 length equals 18 residues. CDR3: CSARDVSGGSGDRYEQYF. The CDR3 DNA reads as TGCAGTGCTAGAGATGTCAGCGGGGGTAGCGGAGACCGCTACGAGCAGTACTTC.

This clonotype appeared a few times. This chain connects TRBV20-1 to TRBJ2-7; D is uncertain. The ends were cut back, 4 bases at V and 1 base at J, with 5 bases in the middle. Germline-derived CDR1 and CDR2 are DFQATT and SNEGSKA (reference sequence). The length of the CDR3 is 11 residues. The CDR3 is CSATRSYEQYF. CDR3 in DNA: TGCAGTGCTACACGATCCTACGAGCAGTACTTC.

This clonotype qualifies as medium-sized. This chain uses TRBV20-1 with TRBJ2-7; tentative D call: TRBD2 (6 bases). Between the trimmed V and J ends, which lost 4 bases and 7 bases, there was a span of 8 bases. The CDR3 loop spans 10 amino acids. Germline CDR1 DFQATT, CDR2 SNEGSKA (reference sequence). CDR3 bases: TGCAGTGCTATAGCGGTTGAGCAGTACTTC. Translation: CSAIAVEQYF.

This clonotype counts as medium-sized. CDR3 sequence (DNA): TGTGCCAGCAGCTCACTAGCCGGAGATACGCAGTATTTT. This translates into CASSSLAGDTQYF. The V call is TRBV7-3, the J call TRBJ2-3; D is possibly TRBD2 (6 bases). Trimming took 4 bases from V and 5 from J, leaving 10 bases between them. CDR1 SGHTA and CDR2 FQGTGA come from the germline V gene. The CDR3 totals 13 residues.

This clonotype was detected a few times. The chain uses TRBV20-1 and TRBJ1-6, with D perhaps matching TRBD1 (5 bases). This CDR3 has 17 amino acids. V was shortened by 4 bases and J by 7 bases, with 23 bases between the two germline ends. From germline, CDR1 is DFQATT and CDR2 SNEGSKA (reference sequence). The CDR3 spells CSAMKPEGRRRNSPLHF. Here the CDR3 DNA reads TGCAGTGCTATGAAGCCGGAGGGGCGGAGGAGGAATTCACCCCTCCACTTT.

The V gene is TRBV7-2, the J gene TRBJ2-7, with D possibly being TRBD2 (5 bases). CDR1 SGHTA and CDR2 FQGNSA come from the germline V gene. Trimming took 6 bases from V and 2 from J, leaving 14 bases between them. CDR3 size: 14 residues. CDR3 region: CASSPWRVAYEQYF. In nucleotides, the CDR3 is TGTGCCAGCAGTCCCTGGCGGGTGGCCTACGAGCAGTACTTC.